This T cell receptor beta chain stems from a study of Graves' ophthalmopathy and Graves' hyperthyroidism. RNA served as the template for amplifying TCR beta CDR3 regions. The library came from an HTBI-primed first-round RT-PCR and a second-round multiplex PCR. MiXCR was run by TCRdb on the multiplex PCR reads, yielding one entry per CDR3 protein. The data hold 1 million to 1.3 million distinct CDR3 sequences, with 35% to 40% observed a single time. This clonotype came up many times. The sequencing sample was made of peripheral blood or thyroid tissue (not recorded which). The clonotype originates from an adult man with Graves' hyperthyroidism.

The CDR3 region has the DNA TGCAGCGTTGAGAGGACGGATATAAACTATGGCTACACCTTC. Protein sequence: CSVERTDINYGYTF. This rearrangement joins TRBV29-1 to TRBJ1-2, with D uncertain. Per germline, CDR1 SQVTM and CDR2 ANQGSEA. The ends were cut back, 3 bases at V and 2 bases at J, with 13 bases in the middle. The CDR3 is 14 residues long.